This T cell receptor beta chain comes out of a study of blood T cell repertoires in COVID-19. Overall study context: Samples representing acute and convalescent COVID-19 were sourced from the United States, Italy and Spain. T cells, B-cell-depleted T cells, or PBMCs supplied cDNA or gDNA.

As originally analysed: The authors estimated nucleated cell counts from reference gene primer amplification. The method was immunoSEQ multiplex PCR; TCRdb's version includes in-frame clones alone and lacks a portion of them. V, J and clone size derive from that table, while D and trimming were established from the DNA sequence. The table lists 250,000 or so clones, approximately 85% of them singletons. This CDR3 is built from 16 residues. With 5 bases clipped from V and 2 bases from J, the junction kept 6 bases outside the gene matches. In germline, CDR1 is SGHTA, CDR2 FQGTGA. The count of this clone is one.

This TCR was recovered from a woman aged 25 to 39 with acute or convalescent COVID-19. This rearrangement joins TRBV7-3 to TRBJ2-3, with 11 bases matching TRBD1. Sequencing was performed on peripheral blood. CDR3 amino acids: CASSPWTGGPTDTQYF. For the CDR3, the DNA is TGTGCCAGCAGCCCGTGGACAGGGGGCCCCACAGATACGCAGTATTTT. Full variable domain (missing parts from reference TRBV7-3 and TRBJ2-3): GAGVSQTPSNKVTEKGKYVELRCDPISGHTALYWYRQSLGQGPEFLIYFQGTGAADDSGLPNDRFFAVRPEGSVSTLKIQRTERGDSAVYLCASSPWTGGPTDTQYFGPGTRLTVL.